This passage covers 18 T cell receptor beta chains from one sample sequenced in a study of beta chain features in type 1 diabetes. Broader study findings: TCRB CDR3s were moderately but significantly shorter in Type 1 diabetes patients in all four CD4+ subsets.

These receptors lack a known antigen. Reverse transcription of all isolated RNA meant that expressed TCRB transcripts were sequenced. Only in-frame clones appear in the TCRdb table, and some are missing; sequencing was by immunoSEQ multiplex PCR. The sample contains 160,000 or so clones, about 9% of which appear only once. Sequencing input: central memory CD4+ T cells from blood. Source of these receptors: a young woman with type 1 diabetes.

This clone was observed a handful of times. The chain recombines TRBV11-2 with TRBJ1-2, with D tentatively TRBD1 (5 bases). This CDR3 contains 13 residues. The V end lost 1 base, the J end lost 8 bases, and 11 bases lay between the germline ends. Germline V gene data show CDR1 as SGHAT and CDR2 as FQNNGV. The CDR3 sequence is CASSLVTGGGYTF. In DNA form, the CDR3 reads TGTGCCAGCAGCTTAGTCACGGGGGGAGGCTACACCTTC.

The table lists this clone with many counts. The sample contains more than one DNA sequence encoding this CDR3. This chain uses TRBV6-6 with TRBJ2-7; 7 nucleotides line up with TRBD1. V lost 5 bases to trimming and J lost 2 bases; unmatched junction nucleotides: 0. CDR1 is MNHNY and CDR2 is SVGAGI in the germline V gene (reference sequence). The CDR3 is made up of 12 amino acids. CDR3 sequence reads: CASSGTAYEQYF. CDR3 DNA sequence: TGTGCCAGCAGTGGGACAGCCTACGAGCAGTACTTC.

There are a few counts of this clone. V gene TRBV30 combines with J gene TRBJ1-1; perhaps TRBD1 as D (5 bases). V was shortened by 4 bases and J by 1 base, with 13 bases between the two germline ends. Per germline, CDR1 GTSNPN and CDR2 SVGIG (reference sequence). The CDR3 runs to 14 residues. CDR3 coding DNA: TGTGCCTGGAATCCGGGACTGAGGAACACTGAAGCTTTCTTT. It yields the protein CAWNPGLRNTEAFF.

The V gene is TRBV15, the J gene TRBJ1-2; D uncertain. The germline gives CDR1 LNHNV, CDR2 YYDKDF (reference sequence). V gave up 5 bases and J gave up 2 bases, with 15 bases separating them. This CDR3 has 15 residues. This CDR3 is CATSPHLSGNYGYTF. The DNA of the CDR3 is TGTGCCACCAGCCCTCACCTCTCCGGGAACTATGGCTACACCTTC.

This clone was seen a handful of times. The chain is built from TRBV2 and TRBJ1-5; 9 bases are a match to TRBD1. Trimming removed 6 bases from V and 2 bases from J; junction bases left unmatched: 5. The CDR3 is 15 amino acids. CDR1 and CDR2 from the germline V gene are SNHLY and FYNNEI. In nucleotides, the CDR3 is TGTGCCAGCAGCGGGGACAGGGCGCGCAATCAGCCCCAGCATTTT. Amino acid sequence: CASSGDRARNQPQHF.

A few counts support this clone. The chain is built from TRBV30 and TRBJ1-5; no clear D gene. The CDR3 covers 16 residues. Trimming took 3 bases from V and 1 from J, leaving 16 bases between them. The germline CDR1 and CDR2 sequences are GTSNPN and SVGIG (reference sequence). CDR3 region: CAWSRPGVNSNQPQHF. Written as DNA, the CDR3 is TGTGCCTGGAGCAGGCCCGGGGTAAACAGCAATCAGCCCCAGCATTTT.

This clone was seen more than once but under ten times. The V gene is TRBV15, the J gene TRBJ2-1; TRBD2 matches 10 bases. The V and J ends lost 2 bases and 8 bases, in that order; junction bases with no gene match: 18. The CDR3 loop spans 19 amino acids. Germline CDR1 and CDR2: LNHNV and YYDKDF (reference sequence). CDR3: CATSRKRKSLAGEVDEQFF. In DNA, the CDR3 is TGTGCCACCAGCAGAAAAAGAAAAAGCCTAGCGGGAGAAGTCGATGAGCAGTTCTTC.

The chain has TRBV7-9 and TRBJ2-3; D not resolved. Germline CDR1 and CDR2: SEHNR and FQNEAQ (reference sequence). The CDR3 has 12 amino acids. The V gene lost 6 bases and the J gene lost 3 bases, with 7 bases spanning the gap. CDR3 in DNA: TGTGCCAGCAGTCCTAGTACAGATACGCAGTATTTT. It codes for CASSPSTDTQYF.

The chain uses TRBV2 and TRBJ1-5, with no clear D. The CDR3 sequence is 13 residues long. Trimming pared 2 bases from V and 3 bases from J, leaving 5 bases between. CDR1 and CDR2 (germline): SNHLY, FYNNEI. CDR3 sequence reads: CASSESNNQPQHF. The CDR3 DNA reads as TGTGCCAGCAGTGAAAGCAACAATCAGCCCCAGCATTTT.

The rearrangement uses TRBV7-3 and TRBJ2-2; TRBD2 might be the D (6 bases). CDR3 size: 14 residues. The germline V gene has CDR1 SGHTA and CDR2 FQGTGA. The V end lost 5 bases, the J end lost 6 bases, and 13 bases lay between the germline ends. This CDR3 is CASSPSGVAGELFF. DNA of the CDR3: TGTGCCAGCAGCCCATCGGGGGTCGCCGGGGAGCTGTTTTTT.

In its sample, this clone was seen a few times. CDR3 DNA sequence: TGTGCCAGCAGTCGACTAGCAGTAGAGACCCAGTACTTC. This encodes CASSRLAVETQYF. The chain has TRBV2 and TRBJ2-5; 7 bases map to TRBD2. V was pared by 5 bases and J by 4 bases, with 4 bases of the junction left unmatched. The CDR3 covers 13 residues. CDR1 is SNHLY, CDR2 FYNNEI, per germline.

This clone was detected only a few times. The CDR3 protein is CASADRASGYEQYF. The CDR3 DNA follows: TGTGCCAGCGCTGACAGGGCAAGTGGCTACGAGCAGTACTTC. The chain uses TRBV6-5 and TRBJ2-7; TRBD1 matches at 7 bases. The CDR3 runs 14 residues. Trimming cost V 8 bases and J 3 bases; bases outside gene matches: 10. Germline-derived CDR1 and CDR2 are MNHEY and SVGAGI.

This clone was seen only a few times. At the DNA level, this CDR3 is encoded by other sequences in the same sample as well. The chain uses TRBV11-2 and TRBJ2-7; 8 bases are shared with TRBD2. CDR3 size: 15 residues. The germline V gene has CDR1 SGHAT and CDR2 FQNNGV. V trimming: 2 bases; J trimming: 2 bases; junction bases outside the gene matches: 5. The DNA for the CDR3 is TGTGCCAGCAGCTTAATGAGCGGGGGAACCTACGAGCAGTACTTC. Protein product: CASSLMSGGTYEQYF.

The chain links TRBV7-2 to TRBJ2-1; 12 bases match TRBD2. Germline V gene lookup returns CDR1 SGHTA and CDR2 FQGNSA. CDR3 length: 14 amino acids. Trimming at V came to 5 bases and at J to 9 bases, leaving 5 bases not matched to a gene. The CDR3 nucleotides are TGTGCCAGCAGCCCAACTAGCGGGAGGCCTGAGCAGTTCTTC. It specifies CASSPTSGRPEQFF. Combining the CDR3 with reference TRBV7-2 and TRBJ2-1 gives the whole variable domain GAGVSQSPSNKVTEKGKDVELRCDPISGHTALYWYRQSLGQGLEFLIYFQGNSAPDKSGLPSDRFSAERTGGSVSTLTIQRTQQEDSAVYLCASSPTSGRPEQFFGPGTRLTVL.

Details on this clone: A junction boundary mismatches the germline segment, possibly from a read error. CDR3 in amino acids: CASSLKRGTSGITDTQYF. The CDR3 coding sequence is TGTGCTAGCAGCTTAAAAAGAGGGACTAGCGGGATCACAGATACGCAGTATTTT. V is TRBV7-7 and J is TRBJ2-3, with 13 positions matching TRBD2. CDR1 and CDR2 (germline): SSHAT, FNYEAQ (reference sequence). The length of the CDR3 is 18 residues.

The rearrangement links TRBV7-9 to TRBJ2-7; unclear D gene. The germline V and J ends were trimmed by 1 base and 0 bases, with 16 bases remaining between them. The germline CDR1 and CDR2 sequences are SEHNR and FQNEAQ (reference sequence). This CDR3 is built from 17 residues. Here the CDR3 reads CASSLVGGPLSSYEQYF. CDR3 DNA sequence: TGTGCCAGCAGCTTAGTTGGCGGCCCCCTTAGCTCCTACGAGCAGTACTTC.

This chain uses TRBV7-7 with TRBJ2-5; TRBD1 agrees at 12 bases. From germline, CDR1 is SSHAT and CDR2 FNYEAQ (reference sequence). With 5 bases clipped from V and 5 bases from J, the junction kept 6 bases outside the gene matches. The CDR3 spans 15 residues. CDR3 sequence (DNA): TGTGCCAGCAGCGGACGGGACAGGGGGCCGGAGACCCAGTACTTC. Translation gives CASSGRDRGPETQYF.

The V gene is TRBV2, the J gene TRBJ2-3; 9 bases are a match to TRBD2. The CDR3 length is 15 residues. Germline CDR1 is SNHLY and CDR2 is FYNNEI. After removal of 4 bases from V and 3 bases from J, the junction contained 5 bases not matched to a gene. CDR3: CASSALAGFTDTQYF. DNA for the CDR3: TGTGCCAGCAGTGCCCTAGCGGGGTTTACAGATACGCAGTATTTT.